This T cell receptor (beta chain) was retrieved from a study of Ad26.COV2.S vaccination and SARS-CoV-2 variants. Study information: Participant was drawn from the COV1001 Ad26.COV2.S trial arm. The authors gave Ad26.COV2.S intramuscularly, either once or twice 56 days apart.

Treatment here: around 19 received Ad26.COV2.S at low or high dose, single or two shots; 5 received placebo; per-sample allocation not given. Sampling occurred on day 63 after the first vaccine or placebo injection. Sequencing was performed with immunoSEQ multiplex PCR; in TCRdb, only in-frame clones are kept and a portion is missing. This table has roughly 300,000 clones, around 89% appearing once. The sequences come from peripheral blood, collected in a trial of Ad26.COV2.S vaccine versus placebo. The clonotype was recovered from a person aged 18-60 years who received the Ad26.COV2.S COVID-19 vaccine or a placebo.

The CDR3 sequence is CASSLGFGKTYNEQFF. DNA for the CDR3: TGTGCCAGCAGCTTAGGGTTCGGGAAAACCTACAATGAGCAGTTCTTC. The chain has TRBV11-2 and TRBJ2-1, with D maybe TRBD2 (5 bases). Per germline, CDR1 SGHAT and CDR2 FQNNGV. Trimming took 1 base from V and 2 from J, leaving 12 bases between them. CDR3 length: 16 amino acids. Complete variable domain (other parts from reference TRBV11-2 and TRBJ2-1): EAGVAQSPRYKIIEKRQSVAFWCNPISGHATLYWYQQILGQGPKLLIQFQNNGVVDDSQLPKDRFSAERLKGVDSTLKIQPAKLEDSAVYLCASSLGFGKTYNEQFFGPGTRLTVL.